Described below is a single TCR beta chain sequence and its context. Its specificity is not known. The read stops 3 residues short of the end of the CDR3; the missing end is completed from the germline J gene. Equal genomic DNA amounts from CVID and control samples were sequenced. Profiling relied on immunoSEQ multiplex PCR, and the TCRdb table lists in-frame clones only, not all of them. The table lists around 30,000 clones, with no singletons. The data were obtained in a study of T cell clonality in common variable immunodeficiency. After removal of 2 bases from V and 4 bases from J, the junction contained 5 bases not matched to a gene. Germline V gives CDR1 SEHNR, CDR2 FQNEAQ (reference sequence). The CDR3 loop spans 15 amino acids. General study findings and limits: Compared with healthy controls, CVID subjects showed increased TCRbeta clonality, mostly in about a third. What drives increased CVID clonality needs T cell subpopulation sequencing. Fewer deletions and N-nucleotide insertions were reportedly seen in common variable immunodeficiency TCR beta sequences.

Aged roughly 9 to 65 years, CVID subjects averaged about 38 years old. Material for sequencing was peripheral blood mononuclear cells. The TCR originated in a human donor with common variable immunodeficiency. The chain couples TRBV7-9 to TRBJ1-1; 9 bases fit TRBD1. CDR3 amino acids: CASSLTLTGGTEAFF. The DNA read from the CDR3 is TGTGCCAGCAGCTTAACGCTGACAGGGGGCACTGAA.